Below are 17 T cell receptor beta chains sequenced from a single sample in a study of early T cells in non-severe SARS-CoV-2 infection. TCRdb re-analysed the 5' RACE reads in MiXCR, keeping a single row per CDR3 protein. The table records about 80,000 distinct CDR3 sequences, around 12% of them present only once. Sequenced here: whole blood, sampled at baseline. Source of these receptors: an adult who was a healthcare worker with PCR-confirmed SARS-CoV-2 infection or an uninfected control (not recorded which). The donor label of this sample is uncertain.

This clonotype was detected a few times. The chain couples TRBV15 to TRBJ1-6, with TRBD1 as a possible D gene (5 bases). The CDR3 length is 15 residues. Germline assignment: CDR1 LNHNV and CDR2 YYDKDF (reference sequence). The ends were cut back, 0 bases at V and 9 bases at J, with 12 bases in the middle. CDR3 sequence: CATSREGTGGSPLHF. DNA for the CDR3: TGTGCCACCAGCAGAGAGGGGACTGGGGGTTCACCCCTCCACTTT.

A few counts support this clonotype. The chain uses TRBV20-1 and TRBJ1-6, with D maybe TRBD1 (5 bases). There are 14 residues in the CDR3. Trimming pared 6 bases from V and 5 bases from J, leaving 14 bases between. Germline values: CDR1 DFQATT, CDR2 SNEGSKA (reference sequence). CDR3 region: CSARNQGDNSPLHF. In DNA form, the CDR3 reads TGCAGTGCCCGGAACCAGGGAGATAATTCACCCCTCCACTTT.

The chain links TRBV11-2 to TRBJ1-6; D is perhaps TRBD1 (6 bases). The CDR3 runs to 16 residues. V was clipped by 1 base and J by 9 bases, with 16 bases between them. Germline V gene data show CDR1 as SGHAT and CDR2 as FQNNGV. Written as DNA, the CDR3 is TGTGCCAGCAGCTTAGCCCTAGGGGGTTTGCGTTCACCCCTCCACTTT. As protein: CASSLALGGLRSPLHF.

This chain uses TRBV29-1 with TRBJ2-5, with D possibly being TRBD1 (6 bases). With 7 bases removed from V and 2 bases from J, the gap between germline ends came to 11 bases. This CDR3 spans 12 amino acids. CDR1 is SQVTM, CDR2 ANQGSEA, per germline. CDR3 region: CSADRQQETQYF. The CDR3, as DNA: TGCAGCGCCGACAGGCAGCAAGAGACCCAGTACTTC. Filled out from reference TRBV29-1 and TRBJ2-5, the complete variable domain reads SAVISQKPSRDICQRGTSLTIQCQVDSQVTMMFWYRQQPGQSLTLIATANQGSEATYESGFVIDKFPISRPNLTFSTLTVSNMSPEDSSIYLCSADRQQETQYFGPGTRLLVL.

The chain links TRBV14 to TRBJ1-2; a possible D gene is TRBD1 (5 bases). V shed 0 bases and J shed 6 bases, with 14 bases lying between them. Germline V gene sequence: CDR1 SGHDN, CDR2 FVKESK. There are 15 residues in the CDR3. The CDR3 sequence: CASSQEPRTRHGYTF. For the CDR3, the DNA is TGTGCCAGCAGCCAAGAGCCCCGGACACGACATGGCTACACCTTC.

This clonotype was detected many times. This chain uses TRBV29-1 with TRBJ1-2; no definite D call. V was shortened by 7 bases and J by 1 base, with 13 bases between the two germline ends. Per the germline V gene, CDR1 is SQVTM and CDR2 is ANQGSEA. This CDR3 is 13 amino acids long. This CDR3 is CSAQQRGNYGYTF. The CDR3 bases are TGCAGCGCACAGCAGCGGGGTAACTATGGCTACACCTTC. The full variable domain, in which reference TRBV29-1 and TRBJ1-2 provide the parts outside the CDR3, is SAVISQKPSRDICQRGTSLTIQCQVDSQVTMMFWYRQQPGQSLTLIATANQGSEATYESGFVIDKFPISRPNLTFSTLTVSNMSPEDSSIYLCSAQQRGNYGYTFGSGTRLTVV.

This clonotype has a count of ten or more. The V and J genes are TRBV6-6 and TRBJ1-2; a possible D gene is TRBD1 (5 bases). Germline CDR1 and CDR2: MNHNY and SVGAGI (reference sequence). V lost 9 bases and J lost 6, with 20 bases in between. The CDR3 sequence is 14 residues long. This chain's CDR3 is CASSPKGAVNGYTF. CDR3 nucleotides: TGTGCCAGTTCCCCCAAAGGGGCAGTCAATGGCTACACCTTC.

This chain uses TRBV6-4 with TRBJ2-1; a possible D gene is TRBD2 (7 bases). This CDR3 spans 15 amino acids. The germline gives CDR1 MRHNA, CDR2 SNTAGT. Trimming left V 8 bases short and J 3 bases short, with 17 bases between. Here the CDR3 reads CASAKGEGLYNEQFF. In nucleotides, the CDR3 is TGTGCCAGCGCTAAGGGGGAGGGTCTCTACAATGAGCAGTTCTTC.

The chain employs TRBV13 and TRBJ2-1, with D maybe TRBD1 (6 bases). V gave up 6 bases and J gave up 8 bases, with 17 bases separating them. This CDR3 spans 14 amino acids. Germline CDR1 reads PRHDT; CDR2 reads FYEKMQ (reference sequence). The CDR3 region is CASRANTGLDEQFF. CDR3 sequence (DNA): TGTGCCAGCAGGGCTAATACAGGGTTGGATGAGCAGTTCTTC.

This clonotype was picked up many times. This rearrangement joins TRBV21-1 to TRBJ1-5. TRBV21-1 is a documented pseudogene. CDR3 length: 16 amino acids. CDR3 DNA: TGTGCCAGCAGCAAAGCTAGGGCAGGGGAGGGTCAGCCCCAGCATTTT. This codes for CASSKARAGEGQPQHF.

This clonotype has only a few counts. The genes are TRBV28 and TRBJ1-2; D is ambiguous. The CDR3 covers 12 residues. In germline, CDR1 is MDHEN, CDR2 SYDVKM. Trimming shortened V by 2 bases and J by 4 bases, and 5 bases separated the two germline ends. CDR3 amino acids: CASSLDLYGYTF. In DNA form, the CDR3 reads TGTGCCAGCAGTTTAGACCTCTATGGCTACACCTTC.

This clonotype was found once. The J gene is TRBJ1-1, the V gene TRBV20-1; D remains unclear. The CDR3 has 14 amino acids. The V gene's germline CDR1 is DFQATT and CDR2 SNEGSKA (reference sequence). With 0 bases removed from V and 8 bases from J, the gap between germline ends came to 16 bases. Here the CDR3 DNA reads TGCAGTGCTAGAGATGTCTCTCGGCCCCTCGAAGCTTTCTTT. Its protein product is CSARDVSRPLEAFF.

The chain couples TRBV6-6 to TRBJ2-3; D is perhaps TRBD1 (6 bases). The germline gives CDR1 MNHNY, CDR2 SVGAGI (reference sequence). This CDR3 region has 12 residues. V was trimmed by 4 bases and J by 7 bases, leaving 9 bases between them. The DNA of the CDR3 is TGTGCCAGCAGTTCGGACAGCCATACGCAGTATTTT. It codes for CASSSDSHTQYF.

V is TRBV7-2 and J is TRBJ2-1; 8 bases fit TRBD2. Per the germline V gene, CDR1 is SGHTA and CDR2 is FQGNSA. CDR3 length: 16 residues. The trim removed 4 bases at V and 5 bases at J, leaving 10 bases unmatched. The CDR3, as DNA: TGTGCCAGCAGCTCCAGAAGAGCGGGGGCGAACAATGAGCAGTTCTTC. Protein sequence: CASSSRRAGANNEQFF.

The sample holds many counts of this clonotype. The V and J genes are TRBV5-1 and TRBJ2-3; D gene uncertain. The CDR3 totals 12 residues. Germline CDR1 is SGHRS and CDR2 is YFSETQ. The V end lost 3 bases, the J end lost 4 bases, and 6 bases lay between the germline ends. DNA for the CDR3: TGCGCCAGCAGCTCTCAGGCAGATACGCAGTATTTT. Translating gives CASSSQADTQYF.

This clonotype was picked up many times. CDR3 sequence (DNA): TGTGCCAGCAGCGTAGTTGGCGGGAGGGGACCAGATACGCAGTATTTT. Amino acid sequence: CASSVVGGRGPDTQYF. V and J are TRBV9 and TRBJ2-3; TRBD2 matches 9 bases. V shed 0 bases and J 4 bases; nucleotides not matched to a gene: 6. The CDR3 runs to 16 residues. The V gene's germline CDR1 is SGDLS and CDR2 YYNGEE.

This clonotype was recorded a few times. The rearrangement links TRBV20-1 to TRBJ1-2; D is possibly TRBD1 (5 bases). In germline, CDR1 is DFQATT, CDR2 SNEGSKA (reference sequence). V lost 0 bases, J lost 4 bases, and 9 bases lay in between. The CDR3 spans 13 residues. The CDR3 DNA reads as TGCAGTGCTAGAGAGGGACTGAGCTATGGCTACACCTTC. Protein sequence: CSAREGLSYGYTF.